Below, 23 T cell receptor beta chains from the same sample are listed, as sequenced in a study of CD8 T cells in Susac syndrome. Random hexamers were used to reverse transcribe roughly 0.5 to 1 ug of RNA. TCRdb recomputed calls from the immunoSEQ multiplex PCR reads with MiXCR, one row per CDR3 protein. The sample includes tens of thousands of distinct CDR3 sequences, roughly 91% seen only once; the top ten take 0.5% to 0.65%. Sequences were obtained from CD8+ T cells from PBMCs. The receptor source for this set is a human donor with multiple sclerosis.

The chain is built from TRBV10-2 and TRBJ1-5; 10 nucleotides align to TRBD1. Germline V gene data show CDR1 as WSHSY and CDR2 as SAAADI. This CDR3 contains 15 residues. Losses at the gene ends were 8 bases for V and 1 base for J; bases not matched to a gene: 5. CDR3 bases: TGCGCCAGCCGCCAGGGACAGGGGAGCAATCAGCCCCAGCATTTT. It codes for CASRQGQGSNQPQHF.

V gene TRBV9 combines with J gene TRBJ2-3; the D call may be TRBD1 or TRBD2 (6 bases each). Trimming left V 0 bases short and J 4 bases short, with 15 bases between. Germline V gives CDR1 SGDLS, CDR2 YYNGEE. The CDR3 loop spans 16 amino acids. The CDR3 is CASSVEGGDGADTQYF. Written as DNA, the CDR3 is TGTGCCAGCAGCGTAGAGGGGGGAGACGGCGCAGATACGCAGTATTTT.

V is TRBV7-2 and J is TRBJ2-7; D gene unclear. Trimming stripped 4 bases from V and 3 bases from J, with 10 bases between. CDR1 and CDR2 from the germline V gene are SGHTA and FQGNSA. The CDR3 spans 13 residues. The CDR3 DNA reads TGTGCCAGCAGCTCCGTTCACTACTACGAGCAGTACTTC. It specifies CASSSVHYYEQYF.

V and J are TRBV13 and TRBJ1-5; no clear D. CDR1 is PRHDT and CDR2 is FYEKMQ in the germline V gene (reference sequence). V lost 0 bases and J 4 bases, leaving 4 bases between the germline ends. The CDR3 sequence is 13 residues long. In nucleotides, the CDR3 is TGTGCCAGCAGCTTAGGGTGGAATCAGCCCCAGCATTTT. Residues: CASSLGWNQPQHF.

V gene TRBV28 combines with J gene TRBJ2-7; D assignment may be TRBD1 or TRBD2 (6 bases each). The CDR3 has 13 residues. CDR1 is MDHEN and CDR2 is SYDVKM in the germline V gene. The V end lost 7 bases, the J end lost 5 bases, and 15 bases lay between the germline ends. Here the CDR3 DNA reads TGTGCCAGCACCTTAGGGGGGATCAACGAGCAGTACTTC. Amino acids: CASTLGGINEQYF.

This chain links TRBV10-2 with TRBJ1-1; D unresolved. The CDR3 has 13 residues. Looked up from germline, CDR1 is WSHSY and CDR2 is SAAADI. Trimming removed 6 bases at V and 1 base at J, with 9 bases between. The CDR3, as DNA: TGCGCCAGCAGAGCGGACGCGAACACTGAAGCTTTCTTT. Translated, it gives CASRADANTEAFF.

CDR3 protein: CASSPPADETQYF. For the CDR3, the DNA is TGTGCCAGCAGCCCCCCGGCAGACGAGACCCAGTACTTC. V gene TRBV11-3 combines with J gene TRBJ2-5; D is ambiguous. Germline V lookup: CDR1 SGHNT, CDR2 YENEEA. Trimming cost V 5 bases and J 5 bases, with 12 bases left between them. The CDR3 totals 13 residues. Variable domain in full (rest from reference TRBV11-3 and TRBJ2-5): EAGVVQSPRYKIIEKKQPVAFWCNPISGHNTLYWYLQNLGQGPELLIRYENEEAVDDSQLPKDRFSAERLKGVDSTLKIQPAELGDSAVYLCASSPPADETQYFGPGTRLLVL.

V is TRBV6-5 and J is TRBJ2-3, with a possible D match to TRBD1 (5 bases). The CDR3 is 15 amino acids. The germline gives CDR1 MNHEY, CDR2 SVGAGI. Trimming removed 5 bases from V and 2 bases from J, with 14 bases in between. The CDR3 region is CASSIDSQVTDTQYF. Written as DNA, the CDR3 is TGTGCCAGCAGTATTGACAGCCAAGTCACAGATACGCAGTATTTT.

This chain links TRBV6-2 or TRBV6-3 with TRBJ2-2; the match to TRBD1 covers 8 bases. Germline V gene lookup returns CDR1 MNHEY and CDR2 SVGEGT. V trimming: 2 bases; J trimming: 4 bases; junction bases outside the gene matches: 6. This CDR3 is 16 amino acids long. CDR3 bases: TGTGCCAGCAGTTACCCCCCGGGACAGGCCACCGGGGAGCTGTTTTTT. It encodes CASSYPPGQATGELFF.

The gene calls are TRBV12-3 or TRBV12-4 and TRBJ1-1; possible D gene TRBD1, 5 bases. The CDR3 runs 18 residues. Trimming stripped 5 bases from V and 2 bases from J, with 24 bases between. CDR3 nucleotide sequence: TGTGCCAGCAGTGGGGGTACAGTTGATGGCTGGGGTAACACTGAAGCTTTCTTT. It encodes CASSGGTVDGWGNTEAFF.

This rearrangement joins TRBV2 to TRBJ2-2; 7 positions match TRBD1. J gave up 4 bases and V 5 bases, and 13 bases lay outside the gene matches. Germline V gene lookup returns CDR1 SNHLY and CDR2 FYNNEI. The CDR3 runs 17 residues. CDR3 bases: TGTGCCAGCAGTTTGACAGGGCGTCAAGGTAGCACCGGGGAGCTGTTTTTT. It encodes CASSLTGRQGSTGELFF. Variable domain in full (rest from reference TRBV2 and TRBJ2-2): EPEVTQTPSHQVTQMGQEVILRCVPISNHLYFYWYRQILGQKVEFLVSFYNNEISEKSEIFDDQFSVERPDGSNFTLKIRSTKLEDSAMYFCASSLTGRQGSTGELFFGEGSRLTVL.

The gene calls are TRBV4-3 and TRBJ2-2, with 12 positions matching TRBD2. Germline loops: CDR1 LGHNA, CDR2 YSLEER. After removal of 2 bases from V and 3 bases from J, the junction contained 4 bases not matched to a gene. The CDR3 contains 17 residues. CDR3 amino acids: CASSQYSSGRDTGELFF. The CDR3 DNA sequence: TGCGCCAGCAGCCAATATTCTAGCGGGAGGGACACCGGGGAGCTGTTTTTT.

The chain links TRBV7-9 to TRBJ1-4; D is uncertain. Germline V gene sequence: CDR1 SEHNR, CDR2 FQNEAQ (reference sequence). The CDR3 is made up of 12 amino acids. V dropped 5 bases and J dropped 8 bases, with 9 bases sitting between them. CDR3 in DNA: TGTGCCAGCAGCGAGAGACCCGAAAAACTGTTTTTT. It specifies CASSERPEKLFF.

The rearrangement links TRBV2 to TRBJ1-6; the D gene is possibly TRBD1 (6 bases). Trimming removed 0 bases from V and 8 bases from J, with 23 bases in between. CDR1 is SNHLY and CDR2 is FYNNEI in the germline V gene. CDR3 length equals 19 residues. DNA for the CDR3: TGTGCCAGCAGTGAAGCACCTCCTGGGACACAACTAGCATATTCACCCCTCCACTTT. As protein: CASSEAPPGTQLAYSPLHF. The variable domain in full, completed from reference TRBV2 and TRBJ1-6, reads EPEVTQTPSHQVTQMGQEVILRCVPISNHLYFYWYRQILGQKVEFLVSFYNNEISEKSEIFDDQFSVERPDGSNFTLKIRSTKLEDSAMYFCASSEAPPGTQLAYSPLHFGNGTRLTVT.

The CDR3: CASSLGAKEAFF. The DNA of the CDR3 is TGTGCCAGCAGCTTAGGGGCAAAAGAAGCTTTCTTT. The chain carries TRBV7-2 and TRBJ1-1; no clear D. The CDR3 totals 12 residues. Germline lookup yields CDR1 SGHTA and CDR2 FQGNSA. The V end was cut by 1 base, the J end by 8 bases, with 8 bases between.

The CDR3 is CASSFLGHHYGYTF. The DNA of the CDR3 is TGTGCCAGCAGTTTCTTGGGGCACCACTATGGCTACACCTTC. V and J are TRBV12-3 or TRBV12-4 and TRBJ1-2; tentatively, D is TRBD1 (5 bases). This CDR3 comprises 14 residues. Trimming left V 3 bases short and J 3 bases short, with 11 bases between.

The J gene is TRBJ2-1, the V gene TRBV12-3 or TRBV12-4, with D perhaps TRBD1 or TRBD2 (5 bases each). The V and J ends lost 6 bases and 3 bases respectively, with 12 bases between them. The CDR3 extends over 14 amino acids. The CDR3 coding sequence is TGTGCCAGCAGCTGGGGGTCTTTCTACAATGAGCAGTTCTTC. It codes for CASSWGSFYNEQFF.

The V and J genes are TRBV30 and TRBJ1-2, with 7 bases fitting TRBD1. Per germline, CDR1 GTSNPN and CDR2 SVGIG (reference sequence). J was trimmed by 6 bases and V by 4 bases; bases with no gene match: 8. The CDR3 extends over 13 amino acids. In nucleotides, the CDR3 is TGTGCCTGGAATTGGGGGCAGGGGGATGGCTACACCTTC. Protein sequence: CAWNWGQGDGYTF.

The rearrangement links TRBV3-1 to TRBJ1-1; no clear D. The CDR3 runs to 16 residues. The V gene's germline CDR1 is LGHDT and CDR2 YNNKEL (reference sequence). The germline V and J ends were trimmed by 0 bases and 4 bases, with 15 bases remaining between them. Here the CDR3 reads CASSQDWGGFGTEAFF. As DNA, the CDR3 is TGTGCCAGCAGCCAAGATTGGGGAGGGTTTGGCACTGAAGCTTTCTTT.

The chain couples TRBV2 to TRBJ2-7; D remains unclear. V was pared by 4 bases and J by 6 bases, with 16 bases between. Germline CDR1 reads SNHLY; CDR2 reads FYNNEI. The CDR3 runs to 14 residues. The CDR3 here is CASSGPGPRSEQYF. The CDR3 region has the DNA TGTGCCAGCAGTGGCCCGGGTCCCAGGAGCGAGCAGTACTTC. The full variable domain, completed using reference TRBV2 and TRBJ2-7, is EPEVTQTPSHQVTQMGQEVILRCVPISNHLYFYWYRQILGQKVEFLVSFYNNEISEKSEIFDDQFSVERPDGSNFTLKIRSTKLEDSAMYFCASSGPGPRSEQYFGPGTRLTVT.

The genes are TRBV27 and TRBJ1-5, with 8 positions matching TRBD1. With V trimmed by 5 bases and J by 6 bases, 15 bases remained unmatched. The CDR3 is 17 residues long. Germline V gene lookup returns CDR1 MNHEY and CDR2 SMNVEV (reference sequence). DNA for the CDR3: TGTGCCAGCAGTCCTATTGACCGGACAGGGATCGGTCAGCCCCAGCATTTT. Translating gives CASSPIDRTGIGQPQHF.

This clonotype was detected only a few times. The chain couples TRBV6-5 to TRBJ2-7, with a weak D call TRBD2 (5 bases). The V and J ends lost 2 bases and 6 bases respectively, with 8 bases between them. The CDR3 has 12 amino acids. Germline CDR1 MNHEY, CDR2 SVGAGI. In DNA form, the CDR3 reads TGTGCCAGCAGTTACGAAGGGAGCGAGCAGTACTTC. Translating it yields CASSYEGSEQYF.

This chain joins TRBV4-3 and TRBJ1-2; 10 nucleotides line up with TRBD1. This CDR3 is built from 15 residues. CDR1 is LGHNA and CDR2 is YSLEER in the germline V gene. V was pared by 4 bases and J by 8 bases, with 10 bases of the junction left unmatched. CDR3 amino acids: CASSRSAGTGEGYTF. The CDR3 region has the DNA TGCGCCAGCAGCCGGTCCGCCGGGACAGGGGAAGGCTACACCTTC.